The 6 T cell receptor beta chains presented below share a single source sample, sequenced in a study of T cells in Graves' hyperthyroidism and ophthalmopathy. RNA transcripts served as the template for amplifying TCR beta CDR3 regions. HTBI primers were employed in a first-round RT-PCR of the TCR CDR3. Each CDR3 protein is one row after TCRdb ran MiXCR on the multiplex PCR reads. The table has approximately 640,000 distinct CDR3 sequences, about 18% seen once. The sequencing sample was made of blood. Source of these receptors: a man aged 50-60 years with Graves' hyperthyroidism.

In the case of this clonotype: This CDR3 fails to terminate in the conserved phenylalanine or tryptophan, so it likely reflects a read error. The rearrangement links TRBV28 to TRBJ1-1; the D is unclear. V lost 2 bases to trimming and J lost 4 bases, with 8 bases between them. Germline V gene lookup returns CDR1 MDHEN and CDR2 SYDVKM. This CDR3 has 13 amino acids. The CDR3 region is CASSLSSSTEAFL. For the CDR3, the DNA is TGTGCCAGCAGTTTAAGCTCGAGCACTGAAGCTTTCCTT.

In its sample, this clonotype was seen many times. The chain is built from TRBV29-1 and TRBJ2-7; D unresolved. The CDR3 totals 12 residues. V was cut by 3 bases and J by 0 bases, with 6 bases left in between. Germline CDR1 and CDR2: SQVTM and ANQGSEA. CDR3: CSVETHSYEQYF. DNA of the CDR3: TGCAGCGTTGAGACGCACTCCTACGAGCAGTACTTC.

For this clonotype: A much larger clone differs from this one at a single base, so this may be a read error. CDR3 sequence: CTSSLSGRGNTGELFF. The CDR3, as DNA: TGTACCAGCAGTTTAAGCGGGAGGGGTAACACCGGGGAGCTGTTTTTT. This sequence joins TRBV28 and TRBJ2-2, with 10 nucleotides matching TRBD2. The CDR3 length is 16 residues. CDR1 MDHEN and CDR2 SYDVKM come from the germline V gene.

This clonotype was seen ten or more times. This chain uses TRBV11-2 with TRBJ1-2; 8 bases are shared with TRBD1. This CDR3 is 13 amino acids long. V lost 5 bases and J lost 7; bases outside the gene matches: 6. In germline, CDR1 is SGHAT, CDR2 FQNNGV. CDR3 nucleotide sequence: TGTGCCAGCAGCCCTGGGCAGGGGGCTGGCTACACCTTC. Translated: CASSPGQGAGYTF.

This clonotype appeared many times. J is TRBJ2-1 and V is TRBV27; the match to TRBD1 covers 10 bases. This CDR3 contains 15 residues. Germline CDR1 reads MNHEY; CDR2 reads SMNVEV (reference sequence). Losses at the gene ends were 6 bases for V and 3 bases for J; bases not matched to a gene: 5. CDR3 protein: CASRPGQGRYNEQFF. As DNA, the CDR3 is TGTGCCAGCAGACCGGGACAGGGGCGCTACAATGAGCAGTTCTTC.

There are a few counts of this clonotype. The chain couples TRBV10-1 to TRBJ2-2; a weak D match, TRBD1 (6 bases). From germline, CDR1 is WNHNN and CDR2 SYGVQD (reference sequence). Trimming pared 4 bases from V and 0 bases from J, leaving 12 bases between. This CDR3 has 16 residues. The CDR3 reads CASSGAGAANTGELFF. CDR3 nucleotides: TGCGCCAGCAGTGGGGCAGGGGCCGCGAACACCGGGGAGCTGTTTTTT.